The 6 T cell receptor beta chains below come from one sample, sequenced in a study of cytomegalovirus exposure and HLA in healthy donors. Using immunoSEQ multiplex PCR, the repertoire was profiled, and TCRdb retains in-frame clones only, with some absent. The profile shows 250,000 to 400,000 clones, around 90% of them singletons. Sample: PBMCs. The receptors were sampled from a woman in her 30s in good health and CMV-seropositive.

In its sample, this clone was seen once. The V gene is TRBV27, the J gene TRBJ2-1, with no clear D. V was shortened by 3 bases and J by 6 bases, with 9 bases between the two germline ends. The CDR3 contains 13 residues. Germline values: CDR1 MNHEY, CDR2 SMNVEV (reference sequence). This CDR3 is CASSLLGSNEQFF. CDR3 nucleotides: TGTGCCAGCAGTTTGTTAGGGTCCAATGAGCAGTTCTTC.

This CDR3 reads CASSYGGGAYGYTF. CDR3 DNA sequence: TGTGCCAGCAGCTACGGAGGGGGCGCCTATGGCTACACCTTC. This chain connects TRBV7-9 to TRBJ1-2, with 7 nucleotides matching TRBD1. CDR3 length: 14 residues. The germline gives CDR1 SEHNR, CDR2 FQNEAQ (reference sequence). J lost 4 bases, V lost 4 bases, and 6 bases had no gene match. The full variable domain, with the rest looked up from reference TRBV7-9 and TRBJ1-2, is DTGVSQNPRHKITKRGQNVTFRCDPISEHNRLYWYRQTLGQGPEFLTYFQNEAQLEKSRLLSDRFSAERPKGSFSTLEIQRTEQGDSAMYLCASSYGGGAYGYTFGSGTRLTVV.

J is TRBJ1-4 and V is TRBV30, with a weak D call TRBD1 (6 bases). This CDR3 comprises 13 residues. Germline-derived CDR1 and CDR2 are GTSNPN and SVGIG (reference sequence). V was clipped by 4 bases and J by 3 bases, with 9 bases between them. CDR3 amino acids: CAWKQGSNEKLFF. The DNA for the CDR3 is TGTGCCTGGAAACAGGGTTCTAATGAAAAACTGTTTTTT.

V gene TRBV30 combines with J gene TRBJ1-2; the D is unclear. CDR1 GTSNPN and CDR2 SVGIG come from the germline V gene (reference sequence). Trimming took 0 bases from V and 8 from J, leaving 7 bases between them. This CDR3 is 11 amino acids long. This CDR3 is CAWSVGFGYTF. DNA for the CDR3: TGTGCCTGGAGTGTAGGGTTCGGCTACACCTTC.

This clone was counted only a few times. The sample holds other DNA sequences that translate to the same CDR3. This sequence joins TRBV28 and TRBJ1-2; 9 bases line up with TRBD1. V dropped 5 bases and J dropped 5; count of bases not matched to a gene: 3. The CDR3 spans 13 residues. Germline V gene data show CDR1 as MDHEN and CDR2 as SYDVKM. CDR3 coding DNA: TGTGCCAGCAGTCAAGACAGGGGGTATGGCTACACCTTC. Translated, it gives CASSQDRGYGYTF.

The rearrangement uses TRBV25-1 and TRBJ2-5; TRBD2 agrees at 10 bases. With 4 bases clipped from V and 1 base from J, the junction kept 6 bases outside the gene matches. The CDR3 covers 16 residues. Germline-derived CDR1 and CDR2 are MGHDK and SYGVNS. The CDR3 is CASSAGTSDPQETQYF. The CDR3 nucleotides are TGTGCCAGCAGTGCCGGGACTAGCGACCCCCAAGAGACCCAGTACTTC.